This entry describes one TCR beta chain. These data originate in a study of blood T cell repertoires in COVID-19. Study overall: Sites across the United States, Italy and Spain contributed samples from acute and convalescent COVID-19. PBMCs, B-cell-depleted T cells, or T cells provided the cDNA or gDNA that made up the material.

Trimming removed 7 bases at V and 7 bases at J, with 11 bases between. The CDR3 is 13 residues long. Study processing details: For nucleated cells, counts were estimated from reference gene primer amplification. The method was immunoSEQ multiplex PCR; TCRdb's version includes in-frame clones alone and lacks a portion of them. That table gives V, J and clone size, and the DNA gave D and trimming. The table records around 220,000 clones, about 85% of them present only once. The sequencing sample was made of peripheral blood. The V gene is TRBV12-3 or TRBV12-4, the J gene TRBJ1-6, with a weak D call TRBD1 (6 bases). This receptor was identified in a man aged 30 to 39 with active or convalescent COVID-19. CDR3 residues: CASKGDGNSPLHF. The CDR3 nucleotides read TGTGCCAGCAAGGGGGATGGAAATTCACCCCTCCACTTT.